A selection of T cell receptor beta chains follows, all from one sample in a study of shared clonotypes between healthy human individuals. The repertoire was sequenced with immunoSEQ multiplex PCR; TCRdb's copy has only in-frame clones and lacks some. The profile covers 2 million to 2.5 million clones, with approximately 93% appearing a single time and about 0.41% taken by the ten largest. Input material: naive CD4+ T cells from PBMCs. The receptors here all came from a young man in good health. Some clones in this sample may be carry-over from other donors' samples. Each CDR3 is given with its conserved first and last residue. The order of the fields is CDR3 length, J gene, clone size, D gene, V gene, CDR3 protein, CDR3 DNA. The D gene is left open where the match is weak. Clone size is not always given. Where it is, it says once, few, many or a class for expanded clones.

14,TRBJ1-6,.,.,TRBV30,CAWRYDRTHSPLHF,TGTGCCTGGCGCTATGATAGGACCCATTCACCCCTCCACTTT
15,TRBJ2-7,.,TRBD2,TRBV7-2,CASSLSTSGAYEQYF,TGTGCCAGCAGCTTATCCACTAGCGGGGCCTACGAGCAGTACTTC
15,TRBJ2-1,once,TRBD1,TRBV4-2,CASSQAGGAYNEQFF,TGTGCCAGCAGCCAAGCAGGGGGAGCCTACAATGAGCAGTTCTTC
14,TRBJ1-2,few,.,TRBV5-1,CASSLELTNYGYTF,TGCGCCAGCAGCTTGGAACTAACTAACTATGGCTACACCTTC
15,TRBJ2-1,.,TRBD1,TRBV4-1,CASSQTTGNYNEQFF,TGCGCCAGCAGCCAGACGACAGGGAACTACAATGAGCAGTTCTTC
11,TRBJ1-2,.,TRBD1,TRBV20-1,CSAETGGGYTF,TGCAGTGCGGAAACAGGGGGAGGCTACACCTTC
12,TRBJ1-1,few,.,TRBV6-5,CASSYPDREAFF,TGTGCCAGCAGTTACCCCGACCGTGAAGCTTTCTTT
15,TRBJ2-1,.,.,TRBV5-1,CASLLGAGSYNEQFF,TGCGCCAGCCTCCTTGGAGCGGGCTCCTACAATGAGCAGTTCTTC
17,TRBJ2-7,.,TRBD2,TRBV27,CASSLSPAREGTYEQYF,TGTGCCAGCAGTTTATCCCCGGCCAGGGAGGGGACCTACGAGCAGTACTTC
15,TRBJ1-6,.,TRBD1,TRBV7-9,CASSFRETGVSPLHF,TGTGCCAGCAGCTTTCGGGAGACAGGGGTTTCACCCCTCCACTTT
14,TRBJ2-7,.,.,TRBV18,CASSPGSGTYEQYF,TGTGCCAGCTCACCAGGGTCAGGGACCTACGAGCAGTACTTC
13,TRBJ2-5,few,TRBD1,TRBV9,CASSYRGQETQYF,TGTGCCAGCAGCTACAGGGGCCAAGAGACCCAGTACTTC
16,TRBJ1-6,.,.,TRBV2,CASSSRQALNNSPLHF,TGTGCCAGCAGTTCGCGACAGGCTCTTAATAATTCACCCCTCCACTTT